The rows below give T cell receptor beta chains drawn from one sample of a study of CD8+ T cells in alopecia areata. The protocol was immunoSEQ multiplex PCR, while the TCRdb copy is restricted to in-frame clones and leaves out a portion. The sample contains roughly 40,000 clones, over 85% of which appear only once. Source: CD8+ T cells sorted from blood, taken at week 24, from a patient treated with tofacitinib. The receptor source for this set is a human donor with alopecia areata. The conserved cysteine and the conserved F or W are not part of the CDR3 here. A D gene is named only where the DNA matches it firmly.

v_gene	j_gene	d_gene	CDR3aa
TRBV14	TRBJ2-7	-	ASSQVGRSYEQY
TRBV10-3	TRBJ2-7	-	AITAGVSYEQY
TRBV6-1	TRBJ2-5	-	ASSEPLEAETQY
TRBV7-9	TRBJ2-1	-	ASSLALEGDEQF
TRBV27	TRBJ1-6	TRBD1	ASSPGTGMSPLH
TRBV7-2	TRBJ2-3	TRBD2	ARAPPGGAGDTQY
TRBV25-1	TRBJ2-3	TRBD2	ASSAASGATDTQY
TRBV29-1	TRBJ2-7	-	SVEDLETPSHEQY
TRBV5-6	TRBJ2-7	TRBD1	ASSLGQGVDEQY
TRBV15	TRBJ2-7	TRBD2	ATSATSGESEQY
TRBV29-1	TRBJ2-2	-	SVSRDTNTGELF
TRBV10-2	TRBJ2-1	-	ASSQTPYNEQF
TRBV11-2	TRBJ1-1	-	ASSLAVVANTEAF
TRBV9	TRBJ2-7	-	ASSGGVAGVEEQY
TRBV29-1	TRBJ2-1	TRBD2	SVVWTGTSDDEQF
TRBV27	TRBJ2-3	-	ASSLFFGASTDTQY
TRBV5-6	TRBJ2-5	-	ASSLESYQETQY
TRBV4-1	TRBJ1-5	-	ASSQDPGNRVQH
TRBV7-9	TRBJ2-5	TRBD2	ASSLIPAGKETQY
TRBV30	TRBJ1-1	-	AWSARGATEAF
TRBV11-2	TRBJ2-3	-	ASSSESSPDTQY
TRBV28	TRBJ2-7	TRBD2	ASSHGLAGNSYEQY
TRBV9	TRBJ2-2	-	ASSVVTNTGELF
TRBV5-6	TRBJ1-4	-	ASSGDEKLF
TRBV27	TRBJ2-7	-	ASMRALSYEQY